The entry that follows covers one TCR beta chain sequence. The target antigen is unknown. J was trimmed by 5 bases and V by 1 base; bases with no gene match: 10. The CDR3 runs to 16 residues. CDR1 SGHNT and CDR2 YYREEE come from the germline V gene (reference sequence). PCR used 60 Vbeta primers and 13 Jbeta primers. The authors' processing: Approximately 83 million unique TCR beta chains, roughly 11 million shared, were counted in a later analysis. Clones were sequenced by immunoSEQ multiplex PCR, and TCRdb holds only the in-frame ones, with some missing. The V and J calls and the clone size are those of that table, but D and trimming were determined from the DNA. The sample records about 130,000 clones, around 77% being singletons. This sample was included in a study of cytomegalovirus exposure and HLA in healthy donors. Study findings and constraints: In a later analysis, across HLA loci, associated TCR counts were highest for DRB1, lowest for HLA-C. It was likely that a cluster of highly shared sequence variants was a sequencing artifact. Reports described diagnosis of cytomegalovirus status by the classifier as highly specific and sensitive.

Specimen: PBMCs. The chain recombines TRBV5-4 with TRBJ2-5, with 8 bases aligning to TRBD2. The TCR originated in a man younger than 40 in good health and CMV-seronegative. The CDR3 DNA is TGTGCCAGCAGCTTGTCCGGGAGGGCCGCCGGGGAGACCCAGTACTTC. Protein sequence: CASSLSGRAAGETQYF.